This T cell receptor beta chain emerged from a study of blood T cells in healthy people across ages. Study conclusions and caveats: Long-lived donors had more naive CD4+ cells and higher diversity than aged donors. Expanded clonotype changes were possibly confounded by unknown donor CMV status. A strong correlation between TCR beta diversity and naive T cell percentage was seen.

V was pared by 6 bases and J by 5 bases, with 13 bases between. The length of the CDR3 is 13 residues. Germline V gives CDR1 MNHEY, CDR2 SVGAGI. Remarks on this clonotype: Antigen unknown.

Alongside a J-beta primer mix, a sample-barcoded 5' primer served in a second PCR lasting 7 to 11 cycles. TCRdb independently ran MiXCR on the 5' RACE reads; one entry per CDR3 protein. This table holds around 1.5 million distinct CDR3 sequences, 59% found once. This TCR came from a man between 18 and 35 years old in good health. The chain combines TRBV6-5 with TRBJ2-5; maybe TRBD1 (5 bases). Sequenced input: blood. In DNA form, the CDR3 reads TGTGCCAGCAGGAGCAGGGTAACGGAGACCCAGTACTTC. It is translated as CASRSRVTETQYF.